Reported below is one T cell receptor (beta chain). Antigen: not known. Input was about 616 ng to 6,500 ng of genomic DNA from tumor or blood. This sample was taken from a study of T cells in tumors after PD-1 blockade. Turning to the study itself: Excluded were patients with checkpoint blockade, immunosuppressants, or radiotherapy or other anti-cancer therapy within 4 weeks. Daily vismodegib 150 mg continued in a subset of anti-PD-1-treated patients.

The CDR3 has 12 residues. CDR1 is DFQATT and CDR2 is SNEGSKA in the germline V gene (reference sequence). With 3 bases clipped from V and 6 bases from J, the junction kept 4 bases outside the gene matches. Sequencing used immunoSEQ multiplex PCR; TCRdb keeps in-frame clones, though not all of them. The repertoire holds more than 20,000 clones, around four fifths seen once, with over 20% in the top ten. The study's findings and limits: Some novel exhausted tumor clones appeared in pre-treatment blood, suggesting peripheral recruitment.

The chain carries TRBV20-1 and TRBJ2-7; 8 positions agree with TRBD2. Material: PBMCs, obtained before anti-PD-1 treatment. This receptor was identified in a human donor with basal cell carcinoma. The CDR3 bases are TGCAGTGCTAGTATGCTAGCGGGCGAGCAGTACTTC. This gives the protein CSASMLAGEQYF.